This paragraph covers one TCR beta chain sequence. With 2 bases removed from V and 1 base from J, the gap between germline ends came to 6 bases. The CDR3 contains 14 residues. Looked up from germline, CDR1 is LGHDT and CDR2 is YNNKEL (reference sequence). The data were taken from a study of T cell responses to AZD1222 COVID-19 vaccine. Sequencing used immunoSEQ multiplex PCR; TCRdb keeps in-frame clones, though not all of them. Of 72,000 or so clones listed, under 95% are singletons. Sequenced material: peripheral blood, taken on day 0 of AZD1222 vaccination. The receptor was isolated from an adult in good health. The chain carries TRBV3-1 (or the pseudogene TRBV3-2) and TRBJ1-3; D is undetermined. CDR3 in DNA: TGTGCCAGCAGCCAAACAGCTTCTGGAAACACCATATATTTT. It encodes CASSQTASGNTIYF.